This T cell receptor beta chain was captured in a study of T-cell memory formation after mild COVID-19. Study-wide points: The CD4+ clones that contracted clustered mainly within CM and EM, and the CD8+ clones concentrated in EMRA. Certain responding clones were present in pre-infection memory, suggesting participation of cross-reactive memory. The second-wave clones peaking on day 37 were not confirmed as SARS-CoV-2-specific.

Germline V gives CDR1 SGHTA, CDR2 FQGTGA. V shed 3 bases and J shed 0 bases, with 11 bases lying between them. This CDR3 region has 16 residues. One entry per CDR3 protein, called by TCRdb with MiXCR from the 5' RACE reads. The sample shows roughly 500,000 distinct CDR3 sequences, around 21% of them seen only once. For this clonotype: Its antigen is unidentified.

The source is an adult woman who had mild COVID-19 (a few samples of this study predate the infection). Cell type and time point are not known. The sequenced sample consisted of PBMCs or a T cell subset sorted from them (not recorded which). The chain is built from TRBV7-3 and TRBJ2-2, with D possibly being TRBD1 (6 bases). CDR3 region: CASSFAGTPNTGELFF. The CDR3 DNA sequence: TGTGCCAGCAGCTTCGCCGGGACACCGAACACCGGGGAGCTGTTTTTT.